This TCR beta chain was profiled in a study of T-cell reconstitution after alpha-beta-depleted transplantation in children. Study-level results: TCRbeta diversity was high at day 60 in some patients (a result of surviving recipient T cells and thymic progenitors). In patients about two months after transplant, alpha-beta T cells reportedly arose from several hundred expanded graft clones.

The authors prepared the TCRbeta library with unique molecular identifiers. TCRdb reprocessed the PCR reads via MiXCR and lists one record per CDR3 protein. The sample holds 200,000 or so distinct CDR3 sequences; approximately 6.8% are singletons and the top ten take 4.5%. CDR3 length: 14 amino acids. From germline, CDR1 is SGHTA and CDR2 FQGNSA. The V end was cut by 0 bases, the J end by 7 bases, with 12 bases between. A note on this clonotype: Antigen unknown.

The TCR sequence derives from a girl under two years old with combined immunodeficiency, due to receive a stem cell transplant. The sequences come from PBMCs, collected before TCRalphabeta/CD19-depleted stem cell transplant. The chain links TRBV7-2 to TRBJ1-1; no reliable D call. CDR3: CASSLAKGGFEAFF. CDR3 DNA sequence: TGTGCCAGCAGCTTAGCAAAGGGAGGCTTTGAAGCTTTCTTT.